This T cell receptor beta chain was found in a study of blood T cell repertoires in COVID-19. In the study overall: T cells, B-cell-depleted T cells, or PBMCs supplied cDNA or gDNA.

This table comes from immunoSEQ multiplex PCR, and its TCRdb copy is limited to in-frame clones, with some not included. The sample lists about 500,000 clones; roughly 87% were seen once. The V and J ends lost 2 bases and 5 bases, in that order; junction bases with no gene match: 4. From germline, CDR1 is SGHRS and CDR2 YFSETQ. The CDR3 runs to 14 residues. The J gene is TRBJ1-1, the V gene TRBV5-1; 9 bases align to TRBD1. The source of this sequence is a woman in her late teens or twenties who had recovered from COVID-19. Sequencing was done on a sample of PBMCs or T cells enriched from blood (not recorded which). CDR3 sequence: CASSLTGGETEAFF. The DNA of the CDR3 is TGCGCCAGCAGCTTAACAGGGGGCGAAACTGAAGCTTTCTTT.